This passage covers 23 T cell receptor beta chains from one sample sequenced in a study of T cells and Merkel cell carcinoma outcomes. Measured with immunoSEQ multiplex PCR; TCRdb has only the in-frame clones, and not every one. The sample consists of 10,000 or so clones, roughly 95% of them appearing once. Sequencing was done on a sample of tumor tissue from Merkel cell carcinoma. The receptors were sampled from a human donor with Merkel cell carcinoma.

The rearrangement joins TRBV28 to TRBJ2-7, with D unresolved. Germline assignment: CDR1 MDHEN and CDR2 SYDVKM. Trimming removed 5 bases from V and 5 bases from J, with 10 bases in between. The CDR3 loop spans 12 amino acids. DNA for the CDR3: TGTGCCAGCAGTCCCTACCCGAACGAGCAGTACTTC. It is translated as CASSPYPNEQYF.

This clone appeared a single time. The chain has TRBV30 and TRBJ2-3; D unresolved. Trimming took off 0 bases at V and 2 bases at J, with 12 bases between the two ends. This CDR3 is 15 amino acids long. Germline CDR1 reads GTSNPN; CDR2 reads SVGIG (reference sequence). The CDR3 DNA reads TGTGCCTGGAGTGTTTTTCGTAGCCTCACAGATACGCAGTATTTT. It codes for CAWSVFRSLTDTQYF.

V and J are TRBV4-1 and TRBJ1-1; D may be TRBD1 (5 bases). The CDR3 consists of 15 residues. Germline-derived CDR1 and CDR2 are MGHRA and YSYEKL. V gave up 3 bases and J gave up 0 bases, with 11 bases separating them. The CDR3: CASSHSGTLNTEAFF. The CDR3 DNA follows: TGCGCCAGCAGCCACTCCGGGACCTTGAACACTGAAGCTTTCTTT.

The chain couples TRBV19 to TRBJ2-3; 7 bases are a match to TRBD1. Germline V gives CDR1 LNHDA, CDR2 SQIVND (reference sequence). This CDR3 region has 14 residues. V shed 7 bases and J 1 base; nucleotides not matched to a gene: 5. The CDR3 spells CASMTGTGTDTQYF. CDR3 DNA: TGTGCCAGTATGACCGGGACAGGCACAGATACGCAGTATTTT.

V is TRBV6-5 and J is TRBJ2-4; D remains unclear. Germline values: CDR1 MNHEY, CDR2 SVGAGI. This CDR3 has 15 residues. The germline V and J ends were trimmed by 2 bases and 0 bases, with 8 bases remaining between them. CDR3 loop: CASSYRRGAKNIQYF. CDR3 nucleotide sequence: TGTGCCAGCAGTTACCGACGAGGAGCCAAAAACATTCAGTACTTC.

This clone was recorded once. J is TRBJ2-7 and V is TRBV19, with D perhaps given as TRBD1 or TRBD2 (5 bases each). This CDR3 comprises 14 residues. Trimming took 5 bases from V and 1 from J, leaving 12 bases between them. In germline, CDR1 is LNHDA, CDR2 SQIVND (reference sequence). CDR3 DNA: TGTGCCAGTAGTGTCCGGGACGGTTCCTACGAGCAGTACTTC. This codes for CASSVRDGSYEQYF.

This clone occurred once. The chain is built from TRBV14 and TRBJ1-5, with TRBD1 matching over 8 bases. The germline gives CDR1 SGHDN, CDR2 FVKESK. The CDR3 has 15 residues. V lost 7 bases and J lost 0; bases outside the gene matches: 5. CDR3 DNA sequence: TGTGCCAGCACCCAGACAGGGGATAGCAATCAGCCCCAGCATTTT. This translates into CASTQTGDSNQPQHF. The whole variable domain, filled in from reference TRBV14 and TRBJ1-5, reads EAGVTQFPSHSVIEKGQTVTLRCDPISGHDNLYWYRRVMGKEIKFLLHFVKESKQDESGMPNNRFLAERTGGTYSTLKVQPAELEDSGVYFCASTQTGDSNQPQHFGDGTRLSIL.

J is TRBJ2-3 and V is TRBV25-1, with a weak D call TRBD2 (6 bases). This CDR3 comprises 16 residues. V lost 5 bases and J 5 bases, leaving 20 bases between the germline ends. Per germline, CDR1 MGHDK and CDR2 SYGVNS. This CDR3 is CASSPSRRGGVDTQYF. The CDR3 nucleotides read TGTGCCAGCAGTCCGAGCCGGAGGGGTGGTGTAGATACGCAGTATTTT.

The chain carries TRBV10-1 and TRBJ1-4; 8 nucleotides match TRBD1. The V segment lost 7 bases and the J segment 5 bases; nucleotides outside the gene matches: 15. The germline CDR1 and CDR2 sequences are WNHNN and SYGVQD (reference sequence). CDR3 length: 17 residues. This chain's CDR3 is CASNNRDRRTVNEKLFF. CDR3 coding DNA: TGCGCCAGCAATAACCGGGACAGGCGGACGGTAAATGAAAAACTGTTTTTT.

The CDR3 DNA is TGTGCCAGCAGACCTAGGGGCTCGGGGACTGAAGCTTTCTTT. Protein sequence: CASRPRGSGTEAFF. The chain joins TRBV28 to TRBJ1-1, with a tentative D call TRBD1 (5 bases). The CDR3 extends over 14 amino acids. Deletions cut 6 bases from V and 5 bases from J, with 16 bases between. The germline V gene has CDR1 MDHEN and CDR2 SYDVKM.

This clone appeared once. The CDR3 DNA sequence: TGTGCCAGCAGCTTATATGACGAGCAGTACTTC. This gives the protein CASSLYDEQYF. The V and J genes are TRBV11-1 and TRBJ2-7; D gene uncertain. The CDR3 totals 11 residues. CDR1 and CDR2 from the germline V gene are SGHAT and FQDESV (reference sequence). The ends were cut back, 2 bases at V and 5 bases at J, with 4 bases in the middle.

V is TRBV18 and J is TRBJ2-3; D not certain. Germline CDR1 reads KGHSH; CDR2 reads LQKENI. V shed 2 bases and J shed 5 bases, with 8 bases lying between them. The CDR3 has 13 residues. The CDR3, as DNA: TGTGCCAGCTCACCAGGGTCGGAAGATACGCAGTATTTT. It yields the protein CASSPGSEDTQYF.

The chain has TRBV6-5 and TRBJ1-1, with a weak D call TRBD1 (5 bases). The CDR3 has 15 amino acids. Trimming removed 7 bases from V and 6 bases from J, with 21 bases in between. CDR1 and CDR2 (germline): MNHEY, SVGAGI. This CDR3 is CASTQGRGRVSEAFF. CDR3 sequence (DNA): TGTGCCAGCACCCAAGGTCGGGGGAGGGTGTCTGAAGCTTTCTTT.

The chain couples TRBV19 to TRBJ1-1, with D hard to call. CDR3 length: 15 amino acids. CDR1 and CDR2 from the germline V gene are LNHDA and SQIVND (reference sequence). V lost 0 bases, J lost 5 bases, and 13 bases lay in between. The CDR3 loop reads CASSIDPPARTEAFF. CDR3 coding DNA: TGTGCCAGTAGTATAGATCCCCCCGCGAGGACTGAAGCTTTCTTT.

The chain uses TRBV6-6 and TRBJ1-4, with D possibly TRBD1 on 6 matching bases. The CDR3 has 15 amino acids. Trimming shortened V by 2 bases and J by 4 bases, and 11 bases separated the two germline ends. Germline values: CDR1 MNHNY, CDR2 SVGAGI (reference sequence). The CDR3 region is CASSYKTGNNEKLFF. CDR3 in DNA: TGTGCCAGCAGTTACAAGACAGGAAATAATGAAAAACTGTTTTTT.

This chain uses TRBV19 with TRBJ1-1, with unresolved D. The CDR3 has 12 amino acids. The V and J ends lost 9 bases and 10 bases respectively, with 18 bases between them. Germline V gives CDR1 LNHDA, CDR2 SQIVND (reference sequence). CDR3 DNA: TGTGCCAGGAGAGCGATGCTTTCCGGAGCTTTCTTT. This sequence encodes CARRAMLSGAFF.

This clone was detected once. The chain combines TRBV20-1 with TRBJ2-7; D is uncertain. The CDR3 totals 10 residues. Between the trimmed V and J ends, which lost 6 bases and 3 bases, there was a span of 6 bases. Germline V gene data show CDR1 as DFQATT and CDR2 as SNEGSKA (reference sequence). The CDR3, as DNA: TGCAGTGCCTCGCACTACGAGCAGTACTTC. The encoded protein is CSASHYEQYF.

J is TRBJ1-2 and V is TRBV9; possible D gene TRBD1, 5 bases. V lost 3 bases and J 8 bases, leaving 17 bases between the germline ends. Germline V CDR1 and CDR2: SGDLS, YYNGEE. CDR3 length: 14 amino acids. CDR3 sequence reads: CASSESGTLEGYTF. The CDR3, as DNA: TGTGCCAGCAGCGAGTCCGGGACCCTGGAGGGCTACACCTTC. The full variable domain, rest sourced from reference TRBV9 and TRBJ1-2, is DSGVTQTPKHLITATGQRVTLRCSPRSGDLSVYWYQQSLDQGLQFLIQYYNGEERAKGNILERFSAQQFPDLHSELNLSSLELGDSALYFCASSESGTLEGYTFGSGTRLTVV.

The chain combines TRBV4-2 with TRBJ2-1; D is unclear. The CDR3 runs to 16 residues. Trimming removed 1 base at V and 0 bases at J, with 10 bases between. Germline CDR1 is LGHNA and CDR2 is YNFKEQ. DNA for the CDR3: TGTGCCAGCAGCCAAGTCGGTCGAGGCTCCTACAATGAGCAGTTCTTC. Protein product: CASSQVGRGSYNEQFF.

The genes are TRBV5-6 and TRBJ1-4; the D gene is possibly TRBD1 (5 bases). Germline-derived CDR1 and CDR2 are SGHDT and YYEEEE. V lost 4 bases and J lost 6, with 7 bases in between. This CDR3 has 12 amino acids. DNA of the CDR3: TGTGCCAGCAGCCGGGGGGATGAAAAACTGTTTTTT. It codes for CASSRGDEKLFF. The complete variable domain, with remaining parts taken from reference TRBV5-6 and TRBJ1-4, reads DAGVTQSPTHLIKTRGQQVTLRCSPKSGHDTVSWYQQALGQGPQFIFQYYEEEERQRGNFPDRFSGHQFPNYSSELNVNALLLGDSALYLCASSRGDEKLFFGSGTQLSVL.

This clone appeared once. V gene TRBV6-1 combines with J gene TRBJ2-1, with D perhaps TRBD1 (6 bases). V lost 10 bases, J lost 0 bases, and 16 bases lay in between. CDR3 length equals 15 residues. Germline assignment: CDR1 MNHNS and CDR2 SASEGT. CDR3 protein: CATTEGVASYNEQFF. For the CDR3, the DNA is TGTGCCACCACCGAGGGGGTAGCCTCCTACAATGAGCAGTTCTTC.

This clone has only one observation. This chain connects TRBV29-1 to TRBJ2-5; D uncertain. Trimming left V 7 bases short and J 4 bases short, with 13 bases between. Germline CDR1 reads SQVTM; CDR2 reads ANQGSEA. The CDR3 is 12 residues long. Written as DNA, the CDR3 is TGCAGCGCCGGTTTGGGGATAGAGACCCAGTACTTC. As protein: CSAGLGIETQYF.

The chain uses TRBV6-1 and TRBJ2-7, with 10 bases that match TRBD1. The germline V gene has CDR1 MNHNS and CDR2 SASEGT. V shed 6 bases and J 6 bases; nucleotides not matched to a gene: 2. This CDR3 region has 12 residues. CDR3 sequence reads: CASRGTGVEQYF. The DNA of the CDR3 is TGTGCCAGCAGGGGGACAGGGGTCGAGCAGTACTTC.